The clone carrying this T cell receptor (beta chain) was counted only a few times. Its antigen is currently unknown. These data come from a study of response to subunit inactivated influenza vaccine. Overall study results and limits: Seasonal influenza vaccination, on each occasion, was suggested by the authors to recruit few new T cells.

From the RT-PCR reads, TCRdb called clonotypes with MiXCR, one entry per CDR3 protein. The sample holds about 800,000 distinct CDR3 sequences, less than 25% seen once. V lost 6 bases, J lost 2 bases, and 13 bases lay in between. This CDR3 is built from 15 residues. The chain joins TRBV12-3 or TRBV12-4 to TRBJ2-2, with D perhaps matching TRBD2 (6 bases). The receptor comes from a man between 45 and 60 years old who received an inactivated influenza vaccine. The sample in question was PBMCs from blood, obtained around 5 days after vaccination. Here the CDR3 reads CASRATGVNTGELFF. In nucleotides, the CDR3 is TGTGCCAGCAGGGCTACGGGAGTAAACACCGGGGAGCTGTTTTTT.